A selection of T cell receptor beta chains follows, all from one sample in a study of T-cell reconstitution after alpha-beta-depleted transplantation in children. TCRdb itself ran the PCR reads through MiXCR, one entry per CDR3 protein. The sample carries about 460,000 distinct CDR3 sequences, roughly an eighth recorded once. The source material was PBMCs from the stem cell graft donor, sampled from the stem cell graft. These receptors were obtained from a human donor who donated a stem cell graft to a child with combined immunodeficiency. Both conserved end residues are part of each CDR3. D genes are given only for firm matches. Only some rows state a clone size, as once, few, many or a class for expanded clones.

size	V	D	length	J	DNA	CDR3
few	TRBV12-3/TRBV12-4	-	18	TRBJ2-2	TGTGCCAGCAGTTGGGGTTGGCCATCTGGGCGGACCACCGGGGAGCTGTTTTTT	CASSWGWPSGRTTGELFF
once	TRBV7-2	-	13	TRBJ1-4	TGTGCCAGCAGCTTAGCCGGGAGGGAAAAACTGTTTTTT	CASSLAGREKLFF
many	TRBV24-1	TRBD2	17	TRBJ2-2	TGTGCCACCAGTGATTGGGCTAGCGGGAGGAACACCGGGGAGCTGTTTTTT	CATSDWASGRNTGELFF
-	TRBV6-1	TRBD1	14	TRBJ2-1	TGTGCCATCAGGGCGGGCAGGGGGCAGGGGGAGCAGTTCTTC	CAIRAGRGQGEQFF
few	TRBV11-2	TRBD2	18	TRBJ2-1	TGTGCCAGCAGCTTAAGTCTGATAGCGGGGGGGCCTCTAAATGAGCAGTTCTTC	CASSLSLIAGGPLNEQFF
many	TRBV29-1	TRBD2	15	TRBJ2-5	TGCAGCGGCGCCGGGACTAGCGTTTCCCAAGAGACCCAGTACTTC	CSGAGTSVSQETQYF
-	TRBV7-8	-	12	TRBJ2-7	TGTGCCAGCAGCGCAGCCATATACGAGCAGTACTTC	CASSAAIYEQYF
few	TRBV24-1	TRBD1	19	TRBJ2-1	TGTGCCACCAGTGATCGGGACAGGGGGCCCCATCTAAGATACAATGAGCAGTTCTTC	CATSDRDRGPHLRYNEQFF
-	TRBV29-1	-	12	TRBJ2-1	TGCAGCGTTTCCCAGGTTGGCAATGAGCAGTTCTTC	CSVSQVGNEQFF
many	TRBV12-3/TRBV12-4	TRBD2	16	TRBJ2-1	TGTGCCAGCAGTCCTCGTAGGCTAGCGGGGGGAAATGAGCAGTTCTTC	CASSPRRLAGGNEQFF
many	TRBV7-8	-	14	TRBJ2-1	TGTGCCAGCAGCTTAGTTATAGGTTATGGTGAGCAGTTCTTC	CASSLVIGYGEQFF
-	TRBV7-2	TRBD2	15	TRBJ2-1	TGTGCCAGCGGCGGGGGGGGGAGCTCCTACAATGAGCAGTTCTTC	CASGGGGSSYNEQFF
many	TRBV12-3/TRBV12-4	TRBD2	14	TRBJ2-1	TGTGCCAGCAGGCCGGGACTAGCTTCCTATGAGCAGTTCTTC	CASRPGLASYEQFF
once	TRBV5-1	-	16	TRBJ2-7	TGCGCCAGCAGCTTGGTCGGGGGACAAGGGAGAGACGAGCAGTACTTC	CASSLVGGQGRDEQYF
few	TRBV30	-	14	TRBJ1-2	TGTGCCTGCCCACGGGGCGCCTCAAACTATGGCTACACCTTC	CACPRGASNYGYTF
many	TRBV29-1	TRBD1	13	TRBJ1-2	TGCAGCGTTGGACAGGGGTTGAACTATGGCTACACCTTC	CSVGQGLNYGYTF
-	TRBV5-5	-	15	TRBJ2-2	TGTGCCAGCAGCTTACACTCCCTGAACACCGGGGAGCTGTTTTTT	CASSLHSLNTGELFF
-	TRBV19	-	13	TRBJ2-3	TGTGCCAGTAGTGAGGGGCACACAGATACGCAGTATTTT	CASSEGHTDTQYF
-	TRBV12-3/TRBV12-4	-	17	TRBJ2-2	TGTGCCAGCAGTTTTAGGGACGCCGCGCGGGGCCCCGGGGAGCTGTTTTTT	CASSFRDAARGPGELFF
-	TRBV30	-	11	TRBJ2-3	TGTGCCTGGAGTGTACAGACTGACGCGGATTTT	CAWSVQTDADF
few	TRBV7-6	-	14	TRBJ2-5	TGTGCCAGCAGCCCACGACAGTTCCAAGAGACCCAGTACTTC	CASSPRQFQETQYF
few	TRBV3-1	-	15	TRBJ1-4	TGTGCCAGCAGCCAGGGACTTGGGGGTGGAGAAAAACTGTTTTTT	CASSQGLGGGEKLFF
few	TRBV7-2	-	15	TRBJ2-4	TGTGCCAGCAGCTTACCGGGGACATCCAAAAACATTCAGTACTTC	CASSLPGTSKNIQYF
-	TRBV7-3	TRBD2	13	TRBJ2-7	TGTGCCAGCAGCACGGGAGGGGGTGGCGAGCAGTACTTC	CASSTGGGGEQYF
-	TRBV30	TRBD1	18	TRBJ2-2	TGTGCCTGGAGTTTTCGGATTGGTCCAGGGGGTAACACCGGGGAGCTGTTTTTT	CAWSFRIGPGGNTGELFF
-	TRBV7-3	-	16	TRBJ2-1	TGTGCCAGCAGTTTTTCCGACGGGGGCTCCTACAATGAGCAGTTCTTC	CASSFSDGGSYNEQFF
-	TRBV20-1	-	15	TRBJ2-5	TGCAGTGCCGGCGAATGGGGTGGGGGAGGAGAGACCCAGTACTTC	CSAGEWGGGGETQYF
-	TRBV27	-	15	TRBJ1-6	TGTGCCAGCAGTTTGGAGGGTTTGAATAATTCACCCCTCCACTTT	CASSLEGLNNSPLHF
-	TRBV12-3/TRBV12-4	-	12	TRBJ2-2	TGTGCCAGCGTTGGGGGAACCGGGGAGCTGTTTTTT	CASVGGTGELFF
many	TRBV12-3/TRBV12-4	-	12	TRBJ2-1	TGTGCCAGCAGCCCTCGGGGGTTTGAGCAGTTCTTC	CASSPRGFEQFF
few	TRBV7-9	-	17	TRBJ2-5	TGTGCCAGCAGCTTAGTTCTAGGTACAGACGGTTTGGAGACCCAGTACTTC	CASSLVLGTDGLETQYF
few	TRBV20-1	-	13	TRBJ1-5	TGCAGTGCTAGAGACAGGTCGGGTCAGCCCCAGCATTTT	CSARDRSGQPQHF
few	TRBV12-3/TRBV12-4	TRBD2	16	TRBJ2-2	TGTGCCAGCAGTTTAGTTGGACTAGCGGGCACCGGGGAGCTGTTTTTT	CASSLVGLAGTGELFF
-	TRBV5-1	TRBD1	15	TRBJ2-7	TGCGCCAGCAGCCCAGGGGGTCAGAACTCCTACGAGCAGTACTTC	CASSPGGQNSYEQYF
many	TRBV7-2	-	15	TRBJ2-1	TGTGCCAGCAGCTTTGGTATGGGCAGGGCCGATGAGCAGTTCTTC	CASSFGMGRADEQFF
few	TRBV6-5	-	14	TRBJ2-1	TGTGCCAGCAGTTACTCGTTCGGAGACAATGAGCAGTTCTTC	CASSYSFGDNEQFF
-	TRBV5-1	-	16	TRBJ2-7	TGCGCCAGCAGCCCCCAAAGGGCAGGGCTATACTACGAGCAGTACTTC	CASSPQRAGLYYEQYF
few	TRBV13	TRBD2	17	TRBJ2-3	TGTGCCAGCAGCGATCCTGGACTAGCGACAAGCACAGATACGCAGTATTTT	CASSDPGLATSTDTQYF
many	TRBV5-5	-	14	TRBJ2-7	TGTGCCAGCAGCTTGGGCCACAGGGCGGACGAGCAGTACTTC	CASSLGHRADEQYF
many	TRBV5-1	-	13	TRBJ2-2	TGCGCCAGCCCCCTAGACGAAACCGGGGAGCTGTTTTTT	CASPLDETGELFF
-	TRBV6-2/TRBV6-3	-	13	TRBJ1-6	TGTGTCAGCAGTTACGGCTACGGGGTACCCCTCCACTTT	CVSSYGYGVPLHF
few	TRBV13	-	14	TRBJ1-5	TGTGCCAGCAGCCCCCGTGGAGGAAATCAGCCCCAGCATTTT	CASSPRGGNQPQHF
few	TRBV18	TRBD1	18	TRBJ2-6	TGTGCCAGCTCGGCACCGGGACAGCCGTCATCTGGGGCCAACGTCCTGACTTTC	CASSAPGQPSSGANVLTF
-	TRBV5-6	TRBD2	15	TRBJ2-5	TGTGCCAGCAGCTTCTGGCTAGCGGGGCAAGAGACCCAGTACTTC	CASSFWLAGQETQYF
few	TRBV20-1	TRBD2	14	TRBJ2-1	TGCAGTGCCCGTAGGACTAGCGGACTCAATGAGCAGTTCTTC	CSARRTSGLNEQFF
-	TRBV11-2	-	13	TRBJ2-2	TGTGCAGAAGTATTAGGGGAAACCGGGGAGCTGTTTTTT	CAEVLGETGELFF
few	TRBV5-1	-	16	TRBJ2-3	TGCGCCAGCAGCCTTTCGTCCCATAGGGGCACAGATACGCAGTATTTT	CASSLSSHRGTDTQYF
many	TRBV6-2/TRBV6-3	TRBD2	20	TRBJ2-7	TGTGCCAGCAGTTACTCACTTGCAAGGACTAGCGGGAGAATCTCCTACGAGCAGTACTTC	CASSYSLARTSGRISYEQYF